The present T cell receptor (beta chain) was sequenced within a study of siplizumab effects on memory and regulatory T cells. V gave up 6 bases and J gave up 7 bases; unmatched junction bases: 8. This CDR3 is 13 amino acids long. Looked up from germline, CDR1 is MDHEN and CDR2 is SYDVKM. Measured with immunoSEQ multiplex PCR; TCRdb has only the in-frame clones, and not every one. The top ten hold under 0.7% of the sample, which has more than 85,000 clones, 85% to 95% seen once. This clone was seen a single time. Its antigen is as yet unknown. Study findings and constraints: Alloreactive CD4+ clones that could be mapped were on average 68.8% Treg-derived with siplizumab, against less than 30% in controls. In roughly 80-96% of proliferating CD4+ or CD8+ clones, a naive or memory phenotype could not be assigned. Some alloreactive sequences were traceable to unstimulated CD4+ memory cells, and siplizumab significantly reduced them.

The sequencing sample was made of Tregs sorted from blood. The chain recombines TRBV28 with TRBJ2-7; TRBD1 agrees at 8 bases. This clonotype originated in a human donor in good health. The CDR3 nucleotides read TGTGCCAGCAGGTGGACAGGGTGGATGGAGCAGTACTTC. This encodes CASRWTGWMEQYF.